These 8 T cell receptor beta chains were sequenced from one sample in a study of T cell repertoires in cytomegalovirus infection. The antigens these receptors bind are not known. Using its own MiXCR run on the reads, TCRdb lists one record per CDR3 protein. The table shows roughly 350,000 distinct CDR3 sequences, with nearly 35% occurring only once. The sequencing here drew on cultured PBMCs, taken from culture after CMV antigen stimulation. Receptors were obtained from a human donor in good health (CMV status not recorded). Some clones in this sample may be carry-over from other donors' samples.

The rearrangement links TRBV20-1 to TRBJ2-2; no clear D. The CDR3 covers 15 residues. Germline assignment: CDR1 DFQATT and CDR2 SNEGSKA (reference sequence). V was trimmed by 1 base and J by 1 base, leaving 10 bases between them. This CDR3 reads CSARVVGVNTGELFF. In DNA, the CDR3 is TGCAGTGCTAGAGTGGTTGGGGTGAACACCGGGGAGCTGTTTTTT.

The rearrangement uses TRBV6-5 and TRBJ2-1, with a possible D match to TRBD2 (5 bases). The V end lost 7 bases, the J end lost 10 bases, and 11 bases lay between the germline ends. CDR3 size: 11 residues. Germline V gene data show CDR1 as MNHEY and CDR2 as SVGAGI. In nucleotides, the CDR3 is TGTGCCAGCAACCAACTAGGCGAGCAGTTCTTC. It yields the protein CASNQLGEQFF.

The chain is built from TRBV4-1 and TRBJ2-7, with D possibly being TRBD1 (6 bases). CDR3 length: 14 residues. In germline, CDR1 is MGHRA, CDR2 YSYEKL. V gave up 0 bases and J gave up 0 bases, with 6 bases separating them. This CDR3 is CASSQDRGSYEQYV. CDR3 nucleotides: TGCGCCAGCAGCCAAGACAGGGGCTCCTACGAGCAGTACGTC.

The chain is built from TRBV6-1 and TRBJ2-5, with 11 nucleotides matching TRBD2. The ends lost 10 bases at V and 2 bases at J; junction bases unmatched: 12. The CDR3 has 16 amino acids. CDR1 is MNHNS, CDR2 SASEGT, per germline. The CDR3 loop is CATRRGVAGGQETQYF. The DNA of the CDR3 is TGTGCCACCCGGCGCGGTGTAGCGGGAGGGCAAGAGACCCAGTACTTC.

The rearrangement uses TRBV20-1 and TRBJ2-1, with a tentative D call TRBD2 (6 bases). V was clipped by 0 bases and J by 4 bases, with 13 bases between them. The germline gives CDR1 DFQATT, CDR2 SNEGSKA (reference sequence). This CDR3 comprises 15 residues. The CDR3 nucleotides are TGCAGTGCTAGAGATCGGGACTCCACTTACAATGAGCAGTTCTTC. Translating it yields CSARDRDSTYNEQFF.

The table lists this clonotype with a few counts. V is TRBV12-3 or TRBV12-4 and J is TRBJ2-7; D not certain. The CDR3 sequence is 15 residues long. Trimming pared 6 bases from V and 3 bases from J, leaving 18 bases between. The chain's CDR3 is CASSLRPRDSYEQYF. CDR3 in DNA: TGTGCCAGCAGCCTTAGGCCCCGTGATAGCTACGAGCAGTACTTC.

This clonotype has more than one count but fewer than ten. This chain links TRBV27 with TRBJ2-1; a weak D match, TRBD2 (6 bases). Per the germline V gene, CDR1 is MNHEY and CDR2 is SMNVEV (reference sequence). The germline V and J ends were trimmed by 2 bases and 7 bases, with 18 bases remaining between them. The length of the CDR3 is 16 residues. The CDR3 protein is CASSLLAGRYGNEQFF. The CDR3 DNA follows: TGTGCCAGCAGTTTACTGGCGGGGCGATACGGGAATGAGCAGTTCTTC.

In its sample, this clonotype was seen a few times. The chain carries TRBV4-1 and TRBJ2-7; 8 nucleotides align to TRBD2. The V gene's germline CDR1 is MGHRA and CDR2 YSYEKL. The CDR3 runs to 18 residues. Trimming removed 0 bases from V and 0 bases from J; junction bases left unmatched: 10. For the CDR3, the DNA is TGCGCCAGCAGCCAAGATCAAGGAGCGGGAGTTAACTCCTACGAGCAGTACTTC. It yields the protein CASSQDQGAGVNSYEQYF.